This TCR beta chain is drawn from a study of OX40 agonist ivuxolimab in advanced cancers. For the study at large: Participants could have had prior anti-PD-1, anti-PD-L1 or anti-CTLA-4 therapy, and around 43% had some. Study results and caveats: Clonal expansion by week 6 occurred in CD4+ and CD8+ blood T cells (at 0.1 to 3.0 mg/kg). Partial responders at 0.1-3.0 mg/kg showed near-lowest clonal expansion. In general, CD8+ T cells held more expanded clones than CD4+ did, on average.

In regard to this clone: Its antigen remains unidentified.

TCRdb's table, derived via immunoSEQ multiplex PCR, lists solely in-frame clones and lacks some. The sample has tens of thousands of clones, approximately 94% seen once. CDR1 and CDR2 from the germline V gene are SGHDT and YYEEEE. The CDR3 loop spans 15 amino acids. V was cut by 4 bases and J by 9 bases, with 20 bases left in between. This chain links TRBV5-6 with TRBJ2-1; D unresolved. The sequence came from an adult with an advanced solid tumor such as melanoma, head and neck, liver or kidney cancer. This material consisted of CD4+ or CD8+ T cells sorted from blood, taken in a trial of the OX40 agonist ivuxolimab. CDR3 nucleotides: TGTGCCAGCAGCGGTGCGTTTGTCGTGGGGATTGAGCAGTTCTTC. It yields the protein CASSGAFVVGIEQFF.